The sequence of this T cell receptor (beta chain) was determined in a study of early T cells in non-severe SARS-CoV-2 infection. Study observations and caveats: Lookups in VDJdb leaned toward anti-spike CD8 responses and missed private and CD4 specificities.

This CDR3 region has 11 residues. The germline V gene encodes CDR1 GTSNPN and CDR2 SVGIG (reference sequence). TCRdb reprocessed the 5' RACE reads via MiXCR and lists one record per CDR3 protein. The table has about 80,000 distinct CDR3 sequences, around 10% seen once. This clonotype was detected only a few times. Antigen: not known. The junction differs from germline at one of its ends, possibly a read error. The rearrangement links TRBV30 to TRBJ2-7, with 7 nucleotides matching TRBD1. The origin of this receptor is an adult who was a healthcare worker with PCR-confirmed SARS-CoV-2 infection or an uninfected control (not recorded which). The donor label of this sample is uncertain. This sample comprised whole blood, obtained at baseline. CDR3 region: CAWGQRGRNVF. The CDR3 coding sequence is TGTGCCTGGGGGCAAAGGGGGCGCAACGTCTTC.